One sample yielded the 18 T cell receptor beta chains listed below, sequenced in a study of cytomegalovirus exposure and HLA in healthy donors. The data were produced by immunoSEQ multiplex PCR, yet TCRdb's version contains in-frame clones alone and is incomplete. The sample has some 83,000 clones, approximately 94% seen once. The sample consisted of PBMCs. These receptors were collected from a woman aged 18-35 years in good health and CMV-seropositive.

V usage is TRBV7-9 and J usage is TRBJ1-2; no clear D gene. The V gene's germline CDR1 is SEHNR and CDR2 FQNEAQ (reference sequence). V was trimmed by 5 bases and J by 1 base, leaving 8 bases between them. The CDR3 loop spans 13 amino acids. CDR3 in DNA: TGTGCCAGCAGCCCCGACATTAACTATGGCTACACCTTC. It yields the protein CASSPDINYGYTF.

V gene TRBV7-9 combines with J gene TRBJ1-1; the D is unclear. CDR1 and CDR2 from the germline V gene are SEHNR and FQNEAQ (reference sequence). V dropped 5 bases and J dropped 1 base, with 17 bases sitting between them. This CDR3 comprises 16 residues. The CDR3 bases are TGTGCCAGCAGCCGATTAACCGGGATCTCGAACACTGAAGCTTTCTTT. Its translation: CASSRLTGISNTEAFF.

This chain uses TRBV5-6 with TRBJ1-1; tentatively, D is TRBD1 (5 bases). The CDR3 spans 15 residues. The germline V gene encodes CDR1 SGHDT and CDR2 YYEEEE. The germline V and J ends were trimmed by 0 bases and 3 bases, with 12 bases remaining between them. CDR3 loop: CASSLDPRGDTEAFF. The CDR3, as DNA: TGTGCCAGCAGCTTGGATCCTCGGGGGGACACTGAAGCTTTCTTT.

The gene calls are TRBV19 and TRBJ1-1; D uncertain. The ends were cut back, 5 bases at V and 1 base at J, with 14 bases in the middle. This CDR3 is 15 amino acids long. Looked up from germline, CDR1 is LNHDA and CDR2 is SQIVND (reference sequence). The CDR3 DNA reads as TGTGCCAGTAGTGCCGGCGGTGCGGGGAACACTGAAGCTTTCTTT. Protein product: CASSAGGAGNTEAFF.

The chain has TRBV11-3 and TRBJ1-1, with 9 bases fitting TRBD1. V was pared by 6 bases and J by 5 bases, with 7 bases of the junction left unmatched. The CDR3 is made up of 14 amino acids. Germline assignment: CDR1 SGHNT and CDR2 YENEEA. The CDR3 protein is CASRIGTGWTEAFF. DNA for the CDR3: TGTGCCAGCAGAATCGGGACAGGGTGGACTGAAGCTTTCTTT.

The chain is built from TRBV7-8 and TRBJ2-1; a possible D gene is TRBD2 (6 bases). CDR1 and CDR2 from the germline V gene are SGHVS and FQNEAQ. The CDR3 length is 15 residues. The V gene lost 5 bases and the J gene lost 4 bases, with 15 bases spanning the gap. The CDR3 reads CASSPRLGRYNEQFF. CDR3 nucleotides: TGTGCCAGCAGCCCAAGACTAGGCCGGTACAATGAGCAGTTCTTC. The complete variable domain, with remaining parts taken from reference TRBV7-8 and TRBJ2-1, reads GAGVSQSPRYKVAKRGQDVALRCDPISGHVSLFWYQQALGQGPEFLTYFQNEAQLDKSGLPSDRFFAERPEGSVSTLKIQRTQQEDSAVYLCASSPRLGRYNEQFFGPGTRLTVL.

V gene TRBV9 combines with J gene TRBJ2-3; the D gene is possibly TRBD2 (6 bases). The CDR3 is made up of 15 amino acids. V lost 4 bases and J 0 bases, leaving 12 bases between the germline ends. CDR1 is SGDLS and CDR2 is YYNGEE in the germline V gene. DNA of the CDR3: TGTGCCAGCAGCCCGAAGACTAGTAGCACAGATACGCAGTATTTT. Its translation: CASSPKTSSTDTQYF.

CDR3 residues: CATSRDPGTVSNQPQHF. In DNA form, the CDR3 reads TGTGCCACCAGCAGGGACCCCGGGACAGTTAGCAATCAGCCCCAGCATTTT. The chain has TRBV15 and TRBJ1-5; 7 bases map to TRBD1. CDR3 length equals 17 residues. V lost 3 bases, J lost 0 bases, and 8 bases stayed unmatched. Germline assignment: CDR1 LNHNV and CDR2 YYDKDF (reference sequence).

Only a few counts were recorded for this clone. The chain has TRBV2 and TRBJ1-4, with a possible D match to TRBD1 (6 bases). The CDR3 loop spans 14 amino acids. V shed 6 bases and J shed 13 bases, with 21 bases lying between them. CDR1 is SNHLY and CDR2 is FYNNEI in the germline V gene. CDR3 nucleotides: TGTGCCAGCAGCGACAGGTCGGGAGGGGTGAGACTGTTTTTT. It encodes CASSDRSGGVRLFF. Together with reference TRBV2 and TRBJ1-4, the CDR3 gives the full variable domain: EPEVTQTPSHQVTQMGQEVILRCVPISNHLYFYWYRQILGQKVEFLVSFYNNEISEKSEIFDDQFSVERPDGSNFTLKIRSTKLEDSAMYFCASSDRSGGVRLFFGSGTQLSVL.

The J gene is TRBJ1-5, the V gene TRBV19; possibly TRBD1 for D (6 bases). Germline V lookup: CDR1 LNHDA, CDR2 SQIVND (reference sequence). Trimming stripped 6 bases from V and 0 bases from J, with 24 bases between. The CDR3 is 19 amino acids. CDR3: CASSRSLTGLGDSNQPQHF. CDR3 bases: TGTGCCAGTAGCAGAAGCCTCACAGGGTTGGGGGATAGCAATCAGCCCCAGCATTTT.

V is TRBV27 and J is TRBJ2-5; 8 positions agree with TRBD1. With the DNA end fitting TRBJ2-7 better, the J assignment may be wrong. This CDR3 region has 14 residues. Germline V lookup: CDR1 MNHEY, CDR2 SMNVEV (reference sequence). CDR3 residues: CASRGTGFFYEQYF. The CDR3 DNA sequence: TGTGCCAGCCGCGGGACAGGATTTTTCTACGAGCAGTACTTC.

This clone occurred once. CDR3 loop: CASSLGQSIDEKLFF. CDR3 DNA sequence: TGTGCCAGCAGCCTGGGACAGTCTATCGATGAAAAACTGTTTTTT. The chain employs TRBV9 and TRBJ1-4, with 7 bases aligning to TRBD1. There are 15 residues in the CDR3. CDR1 is SGDLS, CDR2 YYNGEE, per germline. After removal of 4 bases from V and 6 bases from J, the junction contained 9 bases not matched to a gene.

This sequence joins TRBV2 and TRBJ1-5; D is undetermined. The CDR3 is 13 residues long. Trimming left V 1 base short and J 5 bases short, with 6 bases between. In germline, CDR1 is SNHLY, CDR2 FYNNEI. The CDR3 DNA is TGTGCCAGCAGTGAAGGCCAGGATCAGCCCCAGCATTTT. It encodes CASSEGQDQPQHF.

The chain is built from TRBV9 and TRBJ2-1, with 14 nucleotides matching TRBD2. Losses at the gene ends were 3 bases for V and 3 bases for J; bases not matched to a gene: 5. Germline V gene sequence: CDR1 SGDLS, CDR2 YYNGEE. CDR3 length: 17 amino acids. The CDR3 DNA is TGTGCCAGCAGCGGAGGGACTAGCGGGAGCTACTACAATGAGCAGTTCTTC. It is translated as CASSGGTSGSYYNEQFF.

V and J are TRBV6-1 and TRBJ1-2; tentatively, D is TRBD1 (6 bases). CDR1 is MNHNS, CDR2 SASEGT, per germline. Trimming cost V 6 bases and J 4 bases, with 18 bases left between them. The CDR3 contains 15 residues. The CDR3 DNA is TGTGCCAGCAGAGAAATGGGGGCCCCACCCTATGGCTACACCTTC. This encodes CASREMGAPPYGYTF.

The V and J genes are TRBV5-6 and TRBJ2-1, with D possibly TRBD2 on 6 matching bases. V was cut by 0 bases and J by 7 bases, with 8 bases left in between. CDR1 is SGHDT and CDR2 is YYEEEE in the germline V gene. The CDR3 runs 13 residues. The DNA for the CDR3 is TGTGCCAGCAGCTTGGGGAGGGCGAATGAGCAGTTCTTC. It translates to CASSLGRANEQFF.

The chain recombines TRBV4-3 with TRBJ1-5, with D possibly TRBD1 on 5 matching bases. Looked up from germline, CDR1 is LGHNA and CDR2 is YSLEER. The ends were cut back, 3 bases at V and 6 bases at J, with 12 bases in the middle. This CDR3 has 14 amino acids. CDR3 DNA: TGCGCCAGCAGCCAGGAATTGACAGCTCAGCCCCAGCATTTT. It is translated as CASSQELTAQPQHF.

The chain couples TRBV27 to TRBJ2-1; 11 bases match TRBD1. Germline CDR1 is MNHEY and CDR2 is SMNVEV (reference sequence). The length of the CDR3 is 14 residues. The trim removed 11 bases at V and 4 bases at J, leaving 7 bases unmatched. In DNA form, the CDR3 reads TGTGCCGCAGGGGGACAGGGGGTGTACAATGAGCAGTTCTTC. It encodes CAAGGQGVYNEQFF.